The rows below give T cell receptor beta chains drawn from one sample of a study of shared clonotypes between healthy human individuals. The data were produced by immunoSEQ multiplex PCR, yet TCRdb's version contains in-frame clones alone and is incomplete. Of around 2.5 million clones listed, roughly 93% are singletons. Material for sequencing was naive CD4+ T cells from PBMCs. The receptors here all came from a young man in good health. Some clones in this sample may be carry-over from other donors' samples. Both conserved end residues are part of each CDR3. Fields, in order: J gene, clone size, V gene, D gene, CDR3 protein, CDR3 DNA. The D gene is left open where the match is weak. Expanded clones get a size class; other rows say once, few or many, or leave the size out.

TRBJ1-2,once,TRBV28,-,CASRQGYYGYTF,TGTGCCAGCAGACAGGGTTACTATGGCTACACCTTC
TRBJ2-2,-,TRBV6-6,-,CASKIDTGELFF,TGTGCCAGCAAAATAGACACCGGGGAGCTGTTTTTT
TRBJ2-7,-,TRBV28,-,CASSSTPVGEQYF,TGTGCCAGCAGTTCCACCCCGGTTGGCGAGCAGTACTTC
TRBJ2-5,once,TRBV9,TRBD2,CASSARLAGDRETQYF,TGTGCCAGCAGCGCCCGACTAGCGGGAGATCGAGAGACCCAGTACTTC
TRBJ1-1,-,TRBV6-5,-,CASSYRPQGEAFF,TGTGCCAGCAGTTACCGTCCGCAGGGGGAAGCTTTCTTT
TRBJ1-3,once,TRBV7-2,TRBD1,CASSSDRGSLLGNTIYF,TGTGCCAGCAGCTCCGACAGGGGGTCATTGCTAGGAAACACCATATATTTT
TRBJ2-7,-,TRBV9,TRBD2,CASSNLAGSYEQYF,TGTGCCAGCTCTAATTTAGCGGGATCCTACGAGCAGTACTTC
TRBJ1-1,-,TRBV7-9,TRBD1,CASSLDPGQGFPEAFF,TGTGCCAGCAGCTTAGACCCGGGACAGGGGTTCCCTGAAGCTTTCTTT
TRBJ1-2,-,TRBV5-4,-,CASSGDQGGNYGYTF,TGTGCCAGCAGCGGGGACCAGGGCGGGAACTATGGCTACACCTTC
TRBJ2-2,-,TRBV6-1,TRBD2,CASGASGATGELFF,TGTGCCAGCGGAGCTAGCGGGGCCACCGGGGAGCTGTTTTTT